This TCR beta chain was sequenced during a study of blood T cells in healthy people across ages. This clonotype was counted at least ten times. Primers used in a second PCR of about 6 to 11 cycles were a sample-barcoded 5' primer and a J-beta primer mix. TCRdb itself ran the 5' RACE reads through MiXCR, one entry per CDR3 protein. The data show some 930,000 distinct CDR3 sequences, with about 28% seen just once and about a tenth held by the top ten. Germline V gives CDR1 DFQATT, CDR2 SNEGSKA (reference sequence). The CDR3 covers 16 residues. Trimming shortened V by 1 base and J by 5 bases, and 18 bases separated the two germline ends. This same sample was also taken into another study, of T cells of mothers and their children.

The TCR originated in a woman in her 40s in good health. The genes are TRBV20-1 and TRBJ2-1, with D perhaps matching TRBD2 (5 bases). The sequencing input was blood. CDR3 in amino acids: CSARARAAKGHNEQFF. Here the CDR3 DNA reads TGCAGTGCTAGAGCGAGGGCAGCCAAAGGCCACAATGAGCAGTTCTTC.